Listed here are 18 T cell receptor beta chains from one sample, sequenced in a study of human T cells and chemical hapten exposure. Described time point: patch test 1, 2 weeks after DPC sensitization. Treatment in this sample: therapeutic diphenylcyclopropenone sensitization with weekly scalp DPC. TCRdb re-called the RACE reads with MiXCR, one entry per CDR3 protein. This sample has about 120,000 distinct CDR3 sequences, with roughly 13% found just once. Sequenced here: whole blood, sampled in connection with sensitization to the hapten diphenylcyclopropenone (DPC). These receptors came from a man aged 18 to 35 with alopecia areata. Some clones in this sample may be carry-over from other donors' samples.

This clonotype was counted a few times. The CDR3 region is CASSYRDATDTQYF. As DNA, the CDR3 is TGTGCCAGCAGTTATCGGGACGCCACAGATACGCAGTATTTT. The chain is built from TRBV6-5 and TRBJ2-3; D possibly matches TRBD1 or TRBD2 (5 bases each). From germline, CDR1 is MNHEY and CDR2 SVGAGI. The CDR3 runs 14 residues. Trimming removed 3 bases from V and 2 bases from J, with 9 bases in between.

J is TRBJ2-2 and V is TRBV4-1; D not resolved. Germline V gene sequence: CDR1 MGHRA, CDR2 YSYEKL. V gave up 0 bases and J gave up 6 bases, with 5 bases separating them. This CDR3 has 13 amino acids. The CDR3 region has the DNA TGCGCCAGCAGCCAAGATGGTTCCGGGGAGCTGTTTTTT. This encodes CASSQDGSGELFF.

The V call is TRBV6-6, the J call TRBJ1-1, with 8 bases fitting TRBD1. Germline assignment: CDR1 MNHNY and CDR2 SVGAGI (reference sequence). The ends lost 0 bases at V and 1 base at J; junction bases unmatched: 4. CDR3 length equals 16 residues. CDR3 residues: CASSYSPGTGNTEAFF. CDR3 DNA sequence: TGTGCCAGCAGTTACTCTCCCGGGACAGGGAACACTGAAGCTTTCTTT.

This clonotype was detected a few times. V usage is TRBV4-2 and J usage is TRBJ2-1; 7 positions match TRBD2. J lost 8 bases, V lost 2 bases, and 9 bases had no gene match. Per germline, CDR1 LGHNA and CDR2 YNFKEQ. This CDR3 is 15 amino acids long. The CDR3 DNA reads TGTGCCAGCAGCCAAAGGCTAGCGGCCATCGATGAGCAGTTCTTC. This codes for CASSQRLAAIDEQFF.

The V gene is TRBV11-2, the J gene TRBJ1-5; no definite D call. In germline, CDR1 is SGHAT, CDR2 FQNNGV. The CDR3 loop spans 16 amino acids. V was cut by 0 bases and J by 0 bases, with 9 bases left in between. The DNA of the CDR3 is TGTGCCAGCAGCTTAGATTCAGATAATAGCAATCAGCCCCAGCATTTT. Its translation: CASSLDSDNSNQPQHF.

The chain is built from TRBV6-2 or TRBV6-3 and TRBJ2-1; D is unclear. In germline, CDR1 is MNHEY, CDR2 SVGEGT. V was clipped by 1 base and J by 5 bases, with 9 bases between them. The CDR3 is made up of 14 amino acids. For the CDR3, the DNA is TGTGCCAGCAGTTACTGGGTTTTTAACAATGAGCAGTTCTTC. Amino acid sequence: CASSYWVFNNEQFF.

This clonotype was counted ten times or more. The genes are TRBV6-2 or TRBV6-3 and TRBJ2-7; D perhaps matches TRBD2 (6 bases). Looked up from germline, CDR1 is MNHEY and CDR2 is SVGEGT. The CDR3 is made up of 11 amino acids. V was trimmed by 5 bases and J by 6 bases, leaving 8 bases between them. CDR3 in amino acids: CASSQGGEQYF. The CDR3 nucleotides are TGTGCCAGCAGTCAGGGAGGCGAGCAGTACTTC.

The rearrangement links TRBV27 to TRBJ1-3; no clear D. Germline lookup yields CDR1 MNHEY and CDR2 SMNVEV (reference sequence). Trimming took off 1 base at V and 0 bases at J, with 4 bases between the two ends. The CDR3 has 14 residues. CDR3 loop: CASSLLSSGNTIYF. CDR3 nucleotides: TGTGCCAGCAGTTTATTGAGCTCTGGAAACACCATATATTTT.

J is TRBJ2-3 and V is TRBV5-1; no reliable D call. CDR3 length: 12 amino acids. Trimming shortened V by 5 bases and J by 5 bases, and 9 bases separated the two germline ends. Germline V gene lookup returns CDR1 SGHRS and CDR2 YFSETQ. The CDR3 bases are TGCGCCAGCAGAATGGATCAAGATACGCAGTATTTT. Translating it yields CASRMDQDTQYF.

This clonotype was recorded at least ten times. J is TRBJ1-5 and V is TRBV7-9; perhaps TRBD1 as D (6 bases). The CDR3 sequence is 14 residues long. Germline-derived CDR1 and CDR2 are SEHNR and FQNEAQ (reference sequence). With 4 bases removed from V and 3 bases from J, the gap between germline ends came to 10 bases. CDR3: CASSSTGNNQPQHF. Here the CDR3 DNA reads TGTGCCAGCAGCTCTACAGGGAACAATCAGCCCCAGCATTTT.

This chain connects TRBV2 to TRBJ1-4; D ambiguous. CDR1 SNHLY and CDR2 FYNNEI come from the germline V gene. The CDR3 has 13 residues. Trimming cost V 6 bases and J 3 bases, with 8 bases left between them. The CDR3 DNA is TGTGCCAGCAGCCCTGGAGCTAATGAAAAACTGTTTTTT. This codes for CASSPGANEKLFF.

The chain joins TRBV6-1 to TRBJ2-5, with 10 bases identical to TRBD2. Unmatched junction bases numbered 4, after V lost 7 bases and J lost 2 bases. The germline V gene encodes CDR1 MNHNS and CDR2 SASEGT. This CDR3 contains 14 residues. The CDR3: CASKKLAGQETQYF. CDR3 DNA: TGTGCCAGCAAAAAACTAGCGGGGCAAGAGACCCAGTACTTC.

The rearrangement joins TRBV14 to TRBJ2-3; D gene uncertain. V dropped 5 bases and J dropped 3 bases, with 6 bases sitting between them. The CDR3 has 12 amino acids. CDR1 SGHDN and CDR2 FVKESK come from the germline V gene. CDR3 residues: CASSRGTDTQYF. As DNA, the CDR3 is TGTGCCAGCAGCAGAGGAACAGATACGCAGTATTTT.

This clonotype was counted only a few times. The genes are TRBV11-2 and TRBJ2-7; D possibly corresponds to TRBD2 (5 bases). Trimming took 2 bases from V and 6 from J, leaving 11 bases between them. CDR1 and CDR2 from the germline V gene are SGHAT and FQNNGV. The CDR3 contains 13 residues. The CDR3 bases are TGTGCCAGCAGCTTATTCGGGGTTTTCGAGCAGTACTTC. Encoded protein: CASSLFGVFEQYF. The full variable domain, completed using reference TRBV11-2 and TRBJ2-7, is EAGVAQSPRYKIIEKRQSVAFWCNPISGHATLYWYQQILGQGPKLLIQFQNNGVVDDSQLPKDRFSAERLKGVDSTLKIQPAKLEDSAVYLCASSLFGVFEQYFGPGTRLTVT.

The table lists this clonotype with a few counts. The gene calls are TRBV27 and TRBJ1-2, with D hard to call. The V gene's germline CDR1 is MNHEY and CDR2 SMNVEV (reference sequence). The germline V and J ends were trimmed by 3 bases and 4 bases, with 12 bases remaining between them. This CDR3 contains 14 residues. Here the CDR3 DNA reads TGTGCCAGCAGTTTTTCAAAGGCCCTCTATGGCTACACCTTC. The encoded protein is CASSFSKALYGYTF.

The V gene is TRBV6-2 or TRBV6-3, the J gene TRBJ2-1; 7 nucleotides line up with TRBD1. Per germline, CDR1 MNHEY and CDR2 SVGEGT. The CDR3 contains 15 residues. Trimming took 4 bases from V and 6 from J; bases not matched to a gene: 9. The CDR3 region has the DNA TGTGCCAGCAGTTGGTTATCCCCAGGGGGCAATGAGCAGTTCTTC. This sequence encodes CASSWLSPGGNEQFF.

The V gene is TRBV10-1, the J gene TRBJ2-3; tentatively, D is TRBD2 (5 bases). The V and J ends lost 0 bases and 2 bases respectively, with 15 bases between them. Germline V lookup: CDR1 WNHNN, CDR2 SYGVQD (reference sequence). The CDR3 extends over 17 amino acids. The CDR3 DNA sequence: TGCGCCAGCAGTGAGTCGGGAGCCTCCGGCTACACAGATACGCAGTATTTT. Residues: CASSESGASGYTDTQYF.

The table lists this clonotype with a few counts. The chain joins TRBV7-9 to TRBJ2-7; perhaps TRBD1 as D (6 bases). CDR1 is SEHNR and CDR2 is FQNEAQ in the germline V gene (reference sequence). V was pared by 5 bases and J by 3 bases, with 17 bases between. The CDR3 has 15 amino acids. This CDR3 is CASSRITGIDYEQYF. DNA of the CDR3: TGTGCCAGCAGCCGAATAACAGGGATAGACTACGAGCAGTACTTC.